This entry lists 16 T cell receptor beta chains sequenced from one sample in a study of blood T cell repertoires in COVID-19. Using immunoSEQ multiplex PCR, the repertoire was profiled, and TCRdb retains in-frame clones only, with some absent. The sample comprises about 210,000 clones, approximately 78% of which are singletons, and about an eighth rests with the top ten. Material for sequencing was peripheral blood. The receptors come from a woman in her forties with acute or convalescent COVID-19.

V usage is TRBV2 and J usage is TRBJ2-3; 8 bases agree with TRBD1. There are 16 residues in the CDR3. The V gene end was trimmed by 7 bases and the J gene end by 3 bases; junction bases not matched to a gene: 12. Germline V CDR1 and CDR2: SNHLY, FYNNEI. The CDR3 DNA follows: TGTGCCAGCACGACGGGGCAGGGGGCAATTACAGATACGCAGTATTTT. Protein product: CASTTGQGAITDTQYF.

CDR3 protein: CASSPFNSGNTIYF. The CDR3, as DNA: TGTGCCAGCTCACCCTTTAACTCTGGAAACACCATATATTTT. This chain links TRBV18 with TRBJ1-3; D unclear. V was shortened by 3 bases and J by 0 bases, with 6 bases between the two germline ends. Germline CDR1 KGHSH, CDR2 LQKENI. CDR3 length: 14 residues. The full variable domain, in which reference TRBV18 and TRBJ1-3 provide the parts outside the CDR3, is NAGVMQNPRHLVRRRGQEARLRCSPMKGHSHVYWYRQLPEEGLKFMVYLQKENIIDESGMPKERFSAEFPKEGPSILRIQQVVRGDSAAYFCASSPFNSGNTIYFGEGSWLTVV.

CDR3 sequence (DNA): TGTGCCAGCAGCTTGGAAGGGGCGAACACCGGGGAGCTGTTTTTT. It translates to CASSLEGANTGELFF. The chain joins TRBV5-8 to TRBJ2-2, with D maybe TRBD1 (5 bases). Per the germline V gene, CDR1 is SGHTS and CDR2 is YDEGEE. The V end was cut by 0 bases, the J end by 0 bases, with 6 bases between. The CDR3 sequence is 15 residues long.

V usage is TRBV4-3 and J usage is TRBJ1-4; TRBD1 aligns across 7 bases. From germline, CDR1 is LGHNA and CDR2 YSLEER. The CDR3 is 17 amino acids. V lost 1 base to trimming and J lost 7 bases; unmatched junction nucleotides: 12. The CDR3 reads CASSQVRRSTGLEKLFF. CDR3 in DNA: TGCGCCAGCAGCCAAGTACGGCGGTCGACAGGGCTTGAAAAACTGTTTTTT.

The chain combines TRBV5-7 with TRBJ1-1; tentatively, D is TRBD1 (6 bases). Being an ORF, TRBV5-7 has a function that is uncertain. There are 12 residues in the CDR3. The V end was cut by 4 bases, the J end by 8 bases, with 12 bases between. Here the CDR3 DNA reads TGTGCCAGCAGCCCCCAGGGGAACGAAGCTTTCTTT. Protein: CASSPQGNEAFF.

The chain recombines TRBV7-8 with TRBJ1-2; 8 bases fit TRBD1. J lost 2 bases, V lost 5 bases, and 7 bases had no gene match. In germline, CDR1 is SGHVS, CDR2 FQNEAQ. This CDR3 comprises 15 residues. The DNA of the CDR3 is TGTGCCAGCAGCCCACAGGGGGTCTCGAACTATGGCTACACCTTC. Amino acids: CASSPQGVSNYGYTF. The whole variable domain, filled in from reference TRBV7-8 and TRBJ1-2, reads GAGVSQSPRYKVAKRGQDVALRCDPISGHVSLFWYQQALGQGPEFLTYFQNEAQLDKSGLPSDRFFAERPEGSVSTLKIQRTQQEDSAVYLCASSPQGVSNYGYTFGSGTRLTVV.

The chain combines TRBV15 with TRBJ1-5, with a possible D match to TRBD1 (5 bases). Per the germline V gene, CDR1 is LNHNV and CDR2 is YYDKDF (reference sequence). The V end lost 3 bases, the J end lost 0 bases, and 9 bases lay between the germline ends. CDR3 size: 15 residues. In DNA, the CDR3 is TGTGCCACCAGCAGGGAACAGGTTAGCAATCAGCCCCAGCATTTT. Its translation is CATSREQVSNQPQHF.

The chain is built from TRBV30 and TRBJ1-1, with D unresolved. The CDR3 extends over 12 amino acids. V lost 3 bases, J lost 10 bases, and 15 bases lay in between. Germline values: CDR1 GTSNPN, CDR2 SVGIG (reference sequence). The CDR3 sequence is CAWSKLRHGAFF. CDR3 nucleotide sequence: TGTGCCTGGAGCAAACTTAGACACGGAGCTTTCTTT.

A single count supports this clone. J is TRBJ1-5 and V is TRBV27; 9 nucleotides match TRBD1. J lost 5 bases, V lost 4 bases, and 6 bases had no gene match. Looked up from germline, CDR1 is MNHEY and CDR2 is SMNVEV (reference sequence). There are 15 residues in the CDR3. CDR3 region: CASSSKTGGDQPQHF. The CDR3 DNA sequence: TGTGCCAGCAGTTCAAAGACAGGGGGTGATCAGCCCCAGCATTTT.

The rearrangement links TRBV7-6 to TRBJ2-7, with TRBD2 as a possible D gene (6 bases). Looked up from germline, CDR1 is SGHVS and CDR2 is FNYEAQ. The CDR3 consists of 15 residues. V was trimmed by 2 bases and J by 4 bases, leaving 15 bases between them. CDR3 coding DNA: TGTGCCAGCAGCTTAACTAGCATATCGGGGTACGAGCAGTACTTC. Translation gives CASSLTSISGYEQYF.

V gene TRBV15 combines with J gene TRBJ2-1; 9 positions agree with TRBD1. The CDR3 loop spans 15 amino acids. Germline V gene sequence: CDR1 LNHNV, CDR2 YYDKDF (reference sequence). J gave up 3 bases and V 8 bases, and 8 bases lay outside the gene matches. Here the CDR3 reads CATSRDREFYNEQFF. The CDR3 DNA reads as TGTGCCACCTCGAGGGACAGGGAATTCTACAATGAGCAGTTCTTC. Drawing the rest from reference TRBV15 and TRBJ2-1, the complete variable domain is DAMVIQNPRYQVTQFGKPVTLSCSQTLNHNVMYWYQQKSSQAPKLLFHYYDKDFNNEADTPDNFQSRRPNTSFCFLDIRSPGLGDTAMYLCATSRDREFYNEQFFGPGTRLTVL.

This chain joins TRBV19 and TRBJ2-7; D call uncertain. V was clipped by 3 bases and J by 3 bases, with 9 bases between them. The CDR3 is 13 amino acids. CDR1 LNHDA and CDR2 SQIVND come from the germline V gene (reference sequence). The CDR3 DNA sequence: TGTGCCAGTAGTATGGAGTTACACTACGAGCAGTACTTC. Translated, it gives CASSMELHYEQYF.

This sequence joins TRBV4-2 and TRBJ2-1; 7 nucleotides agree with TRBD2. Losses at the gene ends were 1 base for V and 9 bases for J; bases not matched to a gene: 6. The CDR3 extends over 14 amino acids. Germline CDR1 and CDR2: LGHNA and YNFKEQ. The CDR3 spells CASSQVRGSGEQFF. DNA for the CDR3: TGTGCCAGCAGCCAAGTGCGGGGGAGCGGTGAGCAGTTCTTC.

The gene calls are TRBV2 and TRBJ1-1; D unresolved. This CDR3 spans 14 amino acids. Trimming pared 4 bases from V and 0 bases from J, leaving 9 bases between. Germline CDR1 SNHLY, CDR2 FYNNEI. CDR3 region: CASSGSVMNTEAFF. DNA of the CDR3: TGTGCCAGCAGTGGATCAGTTATGAACACTGAAGCTTTCTTT.

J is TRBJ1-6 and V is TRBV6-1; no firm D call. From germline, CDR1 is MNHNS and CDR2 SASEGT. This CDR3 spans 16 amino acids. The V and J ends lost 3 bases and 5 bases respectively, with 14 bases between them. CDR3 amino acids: CASSDQPLGNNSPLHF. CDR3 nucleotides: TGTGCCAGCAGTGATCAGCCCCTAGGAAATAATTCACCCCTCCACTTT.

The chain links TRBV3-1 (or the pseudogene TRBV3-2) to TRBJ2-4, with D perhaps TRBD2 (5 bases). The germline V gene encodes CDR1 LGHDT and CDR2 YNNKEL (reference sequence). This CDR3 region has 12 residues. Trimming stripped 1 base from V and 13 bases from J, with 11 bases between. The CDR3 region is CASSQGSEVQYF. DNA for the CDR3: TGTGCCAGCAGCCAAGGTAGCGAGGTGCAGTACTTC.